The rows below give T cell receptor beta chains drawn from one sample of a study of neurological immune-mediated disorders. TCRdb passed the 5' RACE reads through MiXCR, listing each CDR3 protein once. The sample yields some 43,000 distinct CDR3 sequences, roughly an eighth seen once. The sequencing input was PBMCs. The origin of the receptors is a male donor with HTLV-1-associated myelopathy (HAM/TSP). CDR3s include the opening cysteine and the closing phenylalanine or tryptophan. A D gene is named only where the DNA matches it firmly.

>TRBJ1-4|NA|TRBV20-1|15
CSARDPAIAHEKLFF
>TRBJ1-6|NA|TRBV7-2|14
CASGLRSYNSPLHF
>TRBJ1-1|TRBD1|TRBV5-1|15
CASSLEGATLVEAFF
>TRBJ2-3|TRBD1|TRBV24-1|15
CATSDRGQGKDTQYF
>TRBJ2-2|NA|TRBV6-2/TRBV6-3|12
CASSYNTGELFF
>TRBJ2-7|TRBD1|TRBV6-5|14
CASTPGTGTYEQYF
>TRBJ1-1|NA|TRBV5-1|14
CASSLEGGETEAFF
>TRBJ1-5|NA|TRBV20-1|14
CSASLGPGQSAQHF
>TRBJ1-5|NA|TRBV20-1|14
CSAWFLGRNQPQHF
>TRBJ2-5|NA|TRBV24-1|14
CATSEGGAQETQYF
>TRBJ2-5|TRBD2|TRBV28|14
CASSFAGGRETQYF
>TRBJ1-2|NA|TRBV4-1|15
CASSLRWIRGYGYTF
>TRBJ2-5|NA|TRBV18|11
CASSPGETQYF
>TRBJ2-3|TRBD2|TRBV3-1|16
CASSPQAGGHTDTQYF
>TRBJ1-6|NA|TRBV7-8|14
CASRAGTNNSPLHF
>TRBJ2-7|NA|TRBV20-1|13
CSARPSGGAEQYF
>TRBJ2-5|NA|TRBV20-1|15
CSARDSRGASETQYF
>TRBJ1-2|NA|TRBV6-2/TRBV6-3|11
CASGRIDRFTF
>TRBJ1-3|NA|TRBV5-6|15
CASSAPPGAGNTIYF
>TRBJ2-2|TRBD2|TRBV3-1|19
CASSQDSLFLAGNTGELFF
>TRBJ1-4|NA|TRBV6-6|15
CASSPDGATNEKLFF
>TRBJ2-3|TRBD2|TRBV7-6|16
CASSLAPSGGTDTQYF
>TRBJ2-1|TRBD1|TRBV7-2|15
CASSFDRGLYNEQFF
>TRBJ2-1|NA|TRBV4-3|21
CASSQDVYGQAGWVSYNEQFF
>TRBJ2-5|NA|TRBV20-1|13
CSANEEGEGTQYF
>TRBJ1-2|NA|TRBV29-1|14
CSVGRTESIEDYTF
>TRBJ2-7|TRBD1|TRBV6-1|14
CASIRGTGSYEQYF
>TRBJ1-4|NA|TRBV7-9|13
CASSLELGEKLFF
>TRBJ1-5|NA|TRBV7-8|14
CASVETGRDQPQHF
>TRBJ2-4|TRBD1|TRBV29-1|14
CSVNNRRQGGFQYF
>TRBJ2-3|NA|TRBV9|16
CASSVLHQPTVDTQYF
>TRBJ1-5|NA|TRBV24-1|14
CATSGSQGDQPQHF
>TRBJ1-5|NA|TRBV2|14
CASRRGGLNQPQHF
>TRBJ2-7|NA|TRBV12-3/TRBV12-4|12
CASSLDAYEQYF
>TRBJ2-7|TRBD1|TRBV6-2/TRBV6-3|15
CASSFRGRGSHEQYF
>TRBJ2-2|NA|TRBV5-5|14
CASSLLGGTGELFF
>TRBJ1-4|NA|TRBV12-3/TRBV12-4|14
CASKLTVSNEKLFF
>TRBJ2-5|TRBD2|TRBV7-6|15
CASSLEYGGGETQYF
>TRBJ1-2|TRBD1|TRBV20-1|13
CSAREGTGYGYTF
>TRBJ1-1|TRBD1|TRBV7-9|14
CASSKGQGNTEAFF